Below, one T cell receptor (beta chain) is given with its context. The data belong to a study of T cell changes during pregnancy in multiple sclerosis. CDR3 length equals 17 residues. Germline CDR1 LNHDA, CDR2 SQIVND (reference sequence). V lost 4 bases, J lost 1 base, and 17 bases lay in between. TCRdb's table, derived via immunoSEQ multiplex PCR, lists solely in-frame clones and lacks some. Of 43,000 or so clones detected, 70% to 90% appear once; the ten largest clones hold under 2%. Source: peripheral blood, taken in the first trimester of pregnancy. This receptor was obtained from a female donor with multiple sclerosis, enrolled in a pregnancy study. The genes are TRBV19 and TRBJ2-1; a possible D gene is TRBD2 (7 bases). As DNA, the CDR3 is TGTGCCAGTAGTACTGGGGGGGCCGGCCGGTCCTACAATGAGCAGTTCTTC. As protein: CASSTGGAGRSYNEQFF. Drawing the rest from reference TRBV19 and TRBJ2-1, the complete variable domain is DGGITQSPKYLFRKEGQNVTLSCEQNLNHDAMYWYRQDPGQGLRLIYYSQIVNDFQKGDIAEGYSVSREKKESFPLTVTSAQKNPTAFYLCASSTGGAGRSYNEQFFGPGTRLTVL.